This T cell receptor (beta chain) is from a study of T cells in Graves' hyperthyroidism and ophthalmopathy. This clonotype was detected ten times or more. What it recognizes is unknown. Study-level points and caveats: The model anticipated ophthalmopathy a median approximately 6.7 months pre-onset.

Germline V gene sequence: CDR1 MNHEY, CDR2 SMNVEV (reference sequence). The V end lost 4 bases, the J end lost 2 bases, and 13 bases lay between the germline ends. The CDR3 contains 15 residues. Amplification targeted TCR beta CDR3 regions from RNA transcripts. The TCR CDR3 first-round RT-PCR relied on the HTBI primer set. Each CDR3 protein is one row after TCRdb ran MiXCR on the multiplex PCR reads. The sample consists of about 350,000 distinct CDR3 sequences, approximately 18% of them appearing once. Reasons for excluding patients were uncontrolled infection, other autoimmune disease, pregnancy or lactation. PBMCs were sourced from less than 13 ml fresh peripheral blood.

V and J are TRBV27 and TRBJ2-3; no definite D call. The sample taken for sequencing was blood. This TCR came from a woman younger than 45 with Graves' hyperthyroidism that later progressed to Graves' ophthalmopathy. CDR3 nucleotides: TGTGCCAGCAGTTCCCTCTTAGATTACACAGATACGCAGTATTTT. It yields the protein CASSSLLDYTDTQYF.